These T cell receptor beta chains were read from a single sample in a study of shared clonotypes between healthy human individuals. Only in-frame clones appear in the TCRdb table, and some are missing; sequencing was by immunoSEQ multiplex PCR. The data contain about 2.1 million clones, more than 85% of them seen just once; the ten biggest clones take up under 2%. The specimen sequenced was naive CD8+ T cells from PBMCs. All receptors come from a man between 18 and 29 years old in good health. Some clones in this sample may be carry-over from other donors' samples. Both conserved end residues are part of each CDR3. Each record gives: D gene, J gene, clone size, V gene, CDR3 protein, CDR3 DNA. D genes are given only for firm matches. A row's size may be missing; if present it is once, few, many or a size class.

d_call: TRBD1; j_call: TRBJ1-2; clone_size: .; v_call: TRBV27; cdr3_aa: CASSQQGAGYGYTF; cdr3_nt: TGTGCCAGCAGTCAACAGGGGGCCGGCTATGGCTACACCTTC
d_call: .; j_call: TRBJ2-7; clone_size: .; v_call: TRBV4-1; cdr3_aa: CASSQVEGSYEQYF; cdr3_nt: TGCGCCAGCAGCCAAGTAGAGGGTTCCTACGAGCAGTACTTC
d_call: .; j_call: TRBJ1-5; clone_size: once; v_call: TRBV28; cdr3_aa: CATGVGRYQPQHF; cdr3_nt: TGTGCCACCGGGGTGGGGAGGTATCAGCCCCAGCATTTT
d_call: .; j_call: TRBJ1-1; clone_size: .; v_call: TRBV11-2; cdr3_aa: CASSLAVSTEAFF; cdr3_nt: TGTGCCAGCAGCTTAGCGGTAAGCACTGAAGCTTTCTTT
d_call: .; j_call: TRBJ2-7; clone_size: few; v_call: TRBV27; cdr3_aa: CASSFGVTYEQYF; cdr3_nt: TGTGCCAGCAGTTTTGGAGTTACCTACGAGCAGTACTTC
d_call: TRBD2; j_call: TRBJ2-1; clone_size: .; v_call: TRBV27; cdr3_aa: CASSLAGGPPEQFF; cdr3_nt: TGTGCCAGCAGTTTAGCGGGAGGGCCGCCCGAGCAGTTCTTC
d_call: .; j_call: TRBJ2-2; clone_size: .; v_call: TRBV9; cdr3_aa: CASSVRTANTGELFF; cdr3_nt: TGTGCCAGCAGCGTACGGACGGCGAACACCGGGGAGCTGTTTTTT
d_call: .; j_call: TRBJ2-3; clone_size: .; v_call: TRBV7-3; cdr3_aa: CASGDQITDTQYF; cdr3_nt: TGTGCCAGCGGGGACCAAATCACAGATACGCAGTATTTT
d_call: .; j_call: TRBJ1-4; clone_size: .; v_call: TRBV6-6; cdr3_aa: CASDGATTNEKLFF; cdr3_nt: TGTGCCAGTGATGGGGCCACAACTAATGAAAAACTGTTTTTT
d_call: .; j_call: TRBJ1-5; clone_size: .; v_call: TRBV7-6; cdr3_aa: CASSFWGRDQPQHF; cdr3_nt: TGTGCCAGCAGCTTCTGGGGTAGGGATCAGCCCCAGCATTTT
d_call: .; j_call: TRBJ2-7; clone_size: .; v_call: TRBV6-5; cdr3_aa: CASSFAGFGEQYF; cdr3_nt: TGTGCCAGCAGTTTCGCAGGGTTTGGTGAGCAGTACTTC
d_call: .; j_call: TRBJ1-1; clone_size: .; v_call: TRBV20-1; cdr3_aa: CSADGWTEAFF; cdr3_nt: TGCAGTGCAGATGGTTGGACTGAAGCTTTCTTT
d_call: TRBD2; j_call: TRBJ2-7; clone_size: .; v_call: TRBV10-3; cdr3_aa: CAISELSGSTYEQYF; cdr3_nt: TGTGCCATCAGTGAGCTAAGCGGGAGTACCTACGAGCAGTACTTC
d_call: .; j_call: TRBJ2-4; clone_size: .; v_call: TRBV2; cdr3_aa: CASSDEGQGAKNIQYF; cdr3_nt: TGTGCCAGCAGTGATGAAGGGCAGGGGGCCAAAAACATTCAGTACTTC
d_call: .; j_call: TRBJ2-1; clone_size: .; v_call: TRBV15; cdr3_aa: CATSRDRSGLNEQFF; cdr3_nt: TGTGCCACCAGCAGGGACCGATCAGGGCTCAATGAGCAGTTCTTC
d_call: TRBD1; j_call: TRBJ1-1; clone_size: .; v_call: TRBV15; cdr3_aa: CATSRDRDRRNTEAFF; cdr3_nt: TGTGCCACCAGCAGAGATCGGGACAGGCGGAACACTGAAGCTTTCTTT
d_call: TRBD1; j_call: TRBJ1-2; clone_size: .; v_call: TRBV5-4; cdr3_aa: CASRPDRGGFYGYTF; cdr3_nt: TGTGCCAGCAGGCCTGACAGGGGAGGGTTCTATGGCTACACCTTC
d_call: TRBD2; j_call: TRBJ2-5; clone_size: .; v_call: TRBV28; cdr3_aa: CASSTSGRRETQYF; cdr3_nt: TGTGCCAGCAGTACTAGCGGGAGACGAGAGACCCAGTACTTC
d_call: TRBD2; j_call: TRBJ2-2; clone_size: once; v_call: TRBV29-1; cdr3_aa: CSVIGLAGDPNTGELFF; cdr3_nt: TGCAGCGTGATCGGACTAGCGGGAGATCCGAACACCGGGGAGCTGTTTTTT
d_call: .; j_call: TRBJ2-7; clone_size: .; v_call: TRBV28; cdr3_aa: CASSFWPDSYEQYF; cdr3_nt: TGTGCCAGCAGTTTTTGGCCCGACTCCTACGAGCAGTACTTC
d_call: TRBD1; j_call: TRBJ2-5; clone_size: .; v_call: TRBV5-1; cdr3_aa: CASSLRPGGETQYF; cdr3_nt: TGCGCCAGCAGCTTGCGGCCAGGGGGCGAGACCCAGTACTTC